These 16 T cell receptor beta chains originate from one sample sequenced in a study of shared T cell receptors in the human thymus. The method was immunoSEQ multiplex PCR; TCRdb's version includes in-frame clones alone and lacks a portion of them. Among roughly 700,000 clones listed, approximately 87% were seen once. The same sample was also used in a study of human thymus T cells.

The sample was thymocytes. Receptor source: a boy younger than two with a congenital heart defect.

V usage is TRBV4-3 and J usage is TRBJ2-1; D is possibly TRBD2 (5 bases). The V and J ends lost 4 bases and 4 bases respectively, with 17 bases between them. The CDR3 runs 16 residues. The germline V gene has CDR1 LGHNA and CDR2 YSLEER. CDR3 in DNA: TGCGCCAGCAGCCCGAACAGCGGACCTTTATACAATGAGCAGTTCTTC. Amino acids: CASSPNSGPLYNEQFF.

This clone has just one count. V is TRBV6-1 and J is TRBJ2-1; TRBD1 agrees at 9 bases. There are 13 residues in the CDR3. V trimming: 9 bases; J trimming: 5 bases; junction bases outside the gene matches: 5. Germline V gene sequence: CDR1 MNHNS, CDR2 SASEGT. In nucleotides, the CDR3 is TGTGCCAGGGGGGACAGGGATAACAATGAGCAGTTCTTC. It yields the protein CARGDRDNNEQFF.

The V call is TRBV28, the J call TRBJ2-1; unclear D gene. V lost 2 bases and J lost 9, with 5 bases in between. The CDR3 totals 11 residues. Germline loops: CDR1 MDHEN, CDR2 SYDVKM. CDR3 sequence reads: CASSLVIEQFF. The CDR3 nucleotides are TGTGCCAGCAGTTTAGTTATTGAGCAGTTCTTC.

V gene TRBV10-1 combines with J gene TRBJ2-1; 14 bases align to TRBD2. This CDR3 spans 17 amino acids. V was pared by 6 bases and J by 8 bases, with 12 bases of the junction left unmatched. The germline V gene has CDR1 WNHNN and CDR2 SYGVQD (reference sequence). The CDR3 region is CASRVNWTSGGKYEQFF. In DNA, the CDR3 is TGCGCCAGCAGAGTTAACTGGACTAGCGGGGGGAAGTATGAGCAGTTCTTC.

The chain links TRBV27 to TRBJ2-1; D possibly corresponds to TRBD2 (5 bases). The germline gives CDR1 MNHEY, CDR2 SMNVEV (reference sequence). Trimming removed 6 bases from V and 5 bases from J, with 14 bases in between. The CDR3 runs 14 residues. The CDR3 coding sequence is TGTGCCAGCAGACCGACCGGGATCGACAATGAGCAGTTCTTC. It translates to CASRPTGIDNEQFF.

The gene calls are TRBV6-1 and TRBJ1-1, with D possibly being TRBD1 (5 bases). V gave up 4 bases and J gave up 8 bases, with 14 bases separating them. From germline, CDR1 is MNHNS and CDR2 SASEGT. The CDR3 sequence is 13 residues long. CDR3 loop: CASSGTRQFEAFF. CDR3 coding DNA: TGTGCCAGCAGTGGAACGCGACAGTTCGAAGCTTTCTTT.

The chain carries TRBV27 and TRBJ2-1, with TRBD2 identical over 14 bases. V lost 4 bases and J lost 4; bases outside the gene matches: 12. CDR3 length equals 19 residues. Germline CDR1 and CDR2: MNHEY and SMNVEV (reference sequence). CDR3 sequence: CASSSTQFRTSGGYNEQFF. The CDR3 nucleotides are TGTGCCAGCAGTTCAACACAATTTAGGACTAGCGGGGGGTACAATGAGCAGTTCTTC.

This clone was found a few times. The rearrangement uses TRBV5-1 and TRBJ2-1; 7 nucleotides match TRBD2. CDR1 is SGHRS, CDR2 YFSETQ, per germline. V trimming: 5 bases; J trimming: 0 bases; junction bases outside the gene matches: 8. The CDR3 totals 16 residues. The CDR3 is CASRTGGSSSYNEQFF. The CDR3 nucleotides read TGCGCCAGCAGGACGGGAGGCTCAAGCTCCTACAATGAGCAGTTCTTC.

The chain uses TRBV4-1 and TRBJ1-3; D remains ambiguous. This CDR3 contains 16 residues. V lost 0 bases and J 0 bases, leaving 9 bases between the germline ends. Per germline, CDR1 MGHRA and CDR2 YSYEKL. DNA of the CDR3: TGCGCCAGCAGCCAAGACGGCGGAGGCTCTGGAAACACCATATATTTT. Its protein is CASSQDGGGSGNTIYF.

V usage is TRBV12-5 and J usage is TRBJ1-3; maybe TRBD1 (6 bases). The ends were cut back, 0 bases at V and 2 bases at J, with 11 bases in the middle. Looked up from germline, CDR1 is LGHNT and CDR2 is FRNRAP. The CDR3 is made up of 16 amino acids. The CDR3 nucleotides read TGTGCTAGTGGTTTGGTACATAGGGGGACTGGAAACACCATATATTTT. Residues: CASGLVHRGTGNTIYF.

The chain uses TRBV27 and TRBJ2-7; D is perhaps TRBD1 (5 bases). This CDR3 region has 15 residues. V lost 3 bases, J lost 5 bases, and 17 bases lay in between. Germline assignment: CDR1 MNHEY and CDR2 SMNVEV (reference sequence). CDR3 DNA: TGTGCCAGCAGTTTGGTCGGCGGCAAGGGGAACGAGCAGTACTTC. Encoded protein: CASSLVGGKGNEQYF.

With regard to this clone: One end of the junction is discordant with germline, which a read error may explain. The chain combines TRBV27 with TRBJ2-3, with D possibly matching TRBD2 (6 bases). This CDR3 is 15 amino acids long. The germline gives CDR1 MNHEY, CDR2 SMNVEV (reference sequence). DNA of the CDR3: TGTGCCAGCAGTCTATCTAGCGCCCGCACAGATACGCAGTATTTT. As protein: CASSLSSARTDTQYF.

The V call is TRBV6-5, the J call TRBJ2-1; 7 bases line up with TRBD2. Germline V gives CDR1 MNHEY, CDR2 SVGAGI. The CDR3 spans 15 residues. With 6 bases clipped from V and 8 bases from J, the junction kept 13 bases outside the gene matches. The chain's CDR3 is CASSLRGRGDYEQFF. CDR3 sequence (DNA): TGTGCCAGCAGCCTCAGAGGTCGGGGGGACTATGAGCAGTTCTTC.

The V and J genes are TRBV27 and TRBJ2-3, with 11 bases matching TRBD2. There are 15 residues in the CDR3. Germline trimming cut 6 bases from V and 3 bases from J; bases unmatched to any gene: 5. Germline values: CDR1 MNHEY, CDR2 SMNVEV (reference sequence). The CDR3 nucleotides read TGTGCCAGCAGCACTAGCGGGAGTGGAACAGATACGCAGTATTTT. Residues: CASSTSGSGTDTQYF.

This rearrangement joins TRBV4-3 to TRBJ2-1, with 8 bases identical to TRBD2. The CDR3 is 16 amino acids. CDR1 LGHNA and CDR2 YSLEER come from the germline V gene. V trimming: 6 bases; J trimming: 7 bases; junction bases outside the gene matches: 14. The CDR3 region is CASSPGKREWWNEQFF. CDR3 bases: TGCGCCAGCAGTCCCGGCAAGCGGGAGTGGTGGAATGAGCAGTTCTTC.

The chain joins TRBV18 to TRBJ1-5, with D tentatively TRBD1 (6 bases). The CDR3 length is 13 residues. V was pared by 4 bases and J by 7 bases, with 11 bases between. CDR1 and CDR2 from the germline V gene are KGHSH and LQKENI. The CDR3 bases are TGTGCCAGCTCACTAGGGGGACGCCAGCCCCAGCATTTT. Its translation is CASSLGGRQPQHF. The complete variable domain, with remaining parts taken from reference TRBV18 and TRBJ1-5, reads NAGVMQNPRHLVRRRGQEARLRCSPMKGHSHVYWYRQLPEEGLKFMVYLQKENIIDESGMPKERFSAEFPKEGPSILRIQQVVRGDSAAYFCASSLGGRQPQHFGDGTRLSIL.